The 14 T cell receptor beta chains below all came from one sample that was sequenced in a study of CXCR4 blockade with PD-1 therapy in pancreatic cancer. Only in-frame clones appear in the TCRdb table, and some are missing; sequencing was by immunoSEQ multiplex PCR. The data contain thousands of clones, around 50% of them singletons. Sequencing input: tumor tissue. These receptor sequences come from a human donor with pancreatic ductal adenocarcinoma.

Sample share makes this clone medium-sized. V usage is TRBV6-8 and J usage is TRBJ1-5; D remains ambiguous. The CDR3 length is 14 residues. The V and J ends lost 1 base and 0 bases respectively, with 4 bases between them. Germline CDR1 reads MNHGY; CDR2 reads SAAAGT. This chain's CDR3 is CASSYWDSNQPQHF. DNA for the CDR3: TGTGCCAGCAGTTACTGGGATAGCAATCAGCCCCAGCATTTT.

This clone is labeled as medium-sized. The V call is TRBV11-3, the J call TRBJ2-7; 9 nucleotides align to TRBD2. Unmatched junction bases numbered 4, after V lost 5 bases and J lost 2 bases. This CDR3 has 14 amino acids. From germline, CDR1 is SGHNT and CDR2 YENEEA. The CDR3, as DNA: TGTGCCAGCAGCGGGGGACTAGCCGCCTACGAGCAGTACTTC. Its protein product is CASSGGLAAYEQYF.

This clone counts as large. CDR3 amino acids: CASSFLLAYNEQFF. CDR3 bases: TGTGCCAGCAGTTTTCTCTTAGCCTACAATGAGCAGTTCTTC. The chain links TRBV28 to TRBJ2-1; D is undetermined. The CDR3 is 14 amino acids. V was trimmed by 3 bases and J by 2 bases, leaving 8 bases between them. CDR1 and CDR2 from the germline V gene are MDHEN and SYDVKM. Based on the CDR3 plus reference TRBV28 and TRBJ2-1, the full variable domain is DVKVTQSSRYLVKRTGEKVFLECVQDMDHENMFWYRQDPGLGLRLIYFSYDVKMKEKGDIPEGYSVSREKKERFSLILESASTNQTSMYLCASSFLLAYNEQFFGPGTRLTVL.

This clone was seen more than once but under ten times. The rearrangement joins TRBV19 to TRBJ2-1, with D maybe TRBD2 (5 bases). The V end was cut by 5 bases, the J end by 2 bases, with 13 bases between. The CDR3 sequence is 15 residues long. CDR1 is LNHDA, CDR2 SQIVND, per germline (reference sequence). The CDR3 bases are TGTGCCAGTAGTTTGAGCGGCCAGACCTACAATGAGCAGTTCTTC. Its protein product is CASSLSGQTYNEQFF. Drawing the rest from reference TRBV19 and TRBJ2-1, the complete variable domain is DGGITQSPKYLFRKEGQNVTLSCEQNLNHDAMYWYRQDPGQGLRLIYYSQIVNDFQKGDIAEGYSVSREKKESFPLTVTSAQKNPTAFYLCASSLSGQTYNEQFFGPGTRLTVL.

The chain has TRBV28 and TRBJ1-2; 9 bases fit TRBD1. Germline assignment: CDR1 MDHEN and CDR2 SYDVKM. This CDR3 has 15 residues. V trimming: 6 bases; J trimming: 2 bases; junction bases outside the gene matches: 7. The CDR3 DNA reads TGTGCCAGCAGGACAACGGGACAGGGCAACTATGGCTACACCTTC. Translating it yields CASRTTGQGNYGYTF.

The chain couples TRBV28 to TRBJ2-3, with 10 bases that match TRBD2. Unmatched junction bases numbered 7, after V lost 4 bases and J lost 3 bases. This CDR3 region has 16 residues. CDR1 and CDR2 from the germline V gene are MDHEN and SYDVKM. CDR3 DNA sequence: TGTGCCAGCAGTTCCCTAGCGGGAGCCGCGACAGATACGCAGTATTTT. This codes for CASSSLAGAATDTQYF. Supplemented by reference TRBV28 and TRBJ2-3, the full variable domain reads DVKVTQSSRYLVKRTGEKVFLECVQDMDHENMFWYRQDPGLGLRLIYFSYDVKMKEKGDIPEGYSVSREKKERFSLILESASTNQTSMYLCASSSLAGAATDTQYFGPGTRLTVL.

Relative to its sample, this clone is medium-sized (0.01 to 0.1%). The V gene is TRBV18, the J gene TRBJ2-3, with D maybe TRBD2 (5 bases). CDR3 size: 14 residues. The V end was cut by 5 bases, the J end by 0 bases, with 9 bases between. Germline V gene lookup returns CDR1 KGHSH and CDR2 LQKENI. The CDR3 coding sequence is TGTGCCAGCTCAGGGAGATACAGCACAGATACGCAGTATTTT. Protein product: CASSGRYSTDTQYF.

The chain couples TRBV28 to TRBJ2-2; 7 bases map to TRBD1. The CDR3 runs to 15 residues. V gave up 4 bases and J gave up 4 bases; unmatched junction bases: 6. Looked up from germline, CDR1 is MDHEN and CDR2 is SYDVKM. Here the CDR3 reads CASSSGDSSTGELFF. The CDR3, as DNA: TGTGCCAGCAGTTCCGGGGACAGTAGCACCGGGGAGCTGTTTTTT.

About this clone itself: The sample carries other DNA sequences with the same CDR3. The V gene is TRBV30, the J gene TRBJ2-7; the match to TRBD1 covers 9 bases. J was trimmed by 2 bases and V by 5 bases; bases with no gene match: 10. Looked up from germline, CDR1 is GTSNPN and CDR2 is SVGIG (reference sequence). The CDR3 sequence is 15 residues long. CDR3 nucleotide sequence: TGTGCCTGGTCCACCGGGACAGGGATCCCCTACGAGCAGTACTTC. Translation: CAWSTGTGIPYEQYF.

This clone was found a few times. V gene TRBV11-3 combines with J gene TRBJ2-2; 8 bases align to TRBD2. V lost 2 bases to trimming and J lost 3 bases; unmatched junction nucleotides: 11. This CDR3 comprises 18 residues. In germline, CDR1 is SGHNT, CDR2 YENEEA. CDR3 in DNA: TGTGCCAGCAGCTTATTTCCGTCGGGAGGGCCGCACACCGGGGAGCTGTTTTTT. Encoded protein: CASSLFPSGGPHTGELFF.

This clone is classed as medium-sized. The rearrangement joins TRBV11-3 to TRBJ1-2; 8 nucleotides agree with TRBD1. The trim removed 5 bases at V and 6 bases at J, leaving 11 bases unmatched. The CDR3 length is 15 residues. The germline V gene encodes CDR1 SGHNT and CDR2 YENEEA. The CDR3 sequence: CASSPGWSTGDGYTF. The CDR3 nucleotides read TGTGCCAGCAGCCCCGGCTGGTCGACAGGGGATGGCTACACCTTC.

A single count supports this clone. The CDR3 loop is CASSPQDSGNTIYF. In nucleotides, the CDR3 is TGTGCCAGCTCACCACAGGACTCTGGAAACACCATATATTTT. The chain has TRBV18 and TRBJ1-3, with no clear D. V gave up 1 base and J gave up 0 bases, with 4 bases separating them. The CDR3 is made up of 14 amino acids. CDR1 is KGHSH and CDR2 is LQKENI in the germline V gene.

This clone is medium-sized (0.01 to 0.1%) within its sample. The junction differs from germline at one of its ends, possibly a read error. A base remains ambiguous or unread, so its encoded residue is written X. The chain is built from TRBV9 and TRBJ2-7; D gene ambiguous. In germline, CDR1 is SGDLS, CDR2 YYNGEE. The CDR3 is made up of 14 amino acids. In DNA form, the CDR3 reads TGTRCCAGCAGTGAGAGTAGGAGCTCCTACGAGCAGTACTTC. Translation: CXSSESRSSYEQYF.

This clone was picked up many times. This rearrangement joins TRBV11-3 to TRBJ2-1; D call uncertain. CDR3 length: 16 residues. The V gene's germline CDR1 is SGHNT and CDR2 YENEEA. V was pared by 3 bases and J by 9 bases, with 21 bases between. CDR3 DNA sequence: TGTGCCAGCAGCTTGCGGTCTAACCTGGAGTTGGGTGAGCAGTTCTTC. This sequence encodes CASSLRSNLELGEQFF.